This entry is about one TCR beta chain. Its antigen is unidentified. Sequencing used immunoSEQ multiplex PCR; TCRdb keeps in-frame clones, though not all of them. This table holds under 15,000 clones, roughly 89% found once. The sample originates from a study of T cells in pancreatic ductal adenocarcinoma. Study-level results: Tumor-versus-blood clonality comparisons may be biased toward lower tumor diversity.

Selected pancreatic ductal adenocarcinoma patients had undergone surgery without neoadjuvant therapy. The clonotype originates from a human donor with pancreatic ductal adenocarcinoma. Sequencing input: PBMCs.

As DNA, the CDR3 is TGTGCCAGCAGTCCCGGGCGGACGGGCACAGATACGCAGTATTTT. Translation gives CASSPGRTGTDTQYF. The chain combines TRBV7-9 with TRBJ2-3; D remains unclear. Germline values: CDR1 SEHNR, CDR2 FQNEAQ (reference sequence). Deletions cut 6 bases from V and 1 base from J, with 14 bases between. The CDR3 consists of 15 residues.